Listed here are 28 T cell receptor beta chains from one sample, sequenced in a study of T-cell memory formation after mild COVID-19. TCRdb reprocessed the 5' RACE reads via MiXCR and lists one record per CDR3 protein. The sample contains approximately 570,000 distinct CDR3 sequences, 18% of which appear only once. Sample: PBMCs or a T cell subset sorted from them (not recorded which). The source of these receptors is an adult woman who had mild COVID-19 (a few samples of this study predate the infection). Cell type and time point are not known.

This clonotype has a handful of counts. The chain employs TRBV5-1 and TRBJ2-1; D is undetermined. This CDR3 has 15 amino acids. In germline, CDR1 is SGHRS, CDR2 YFSETQ. V was pared by 1 base and J by 0 bases, with 8 bases between. The CDR3 DNA is TGCGCCAGCAGCTTGACTACGAGCTCCTACAATGAGCAGTTCTTC. Protein sequence: CASSLTTSSYNEQFF.

This chain links TRBV24-1 with TRBJ2-1; TRBD1 agrees at 10 bases. CDR1 is KGHDR and CDR2 is SFDVKD in the germline V gene. The CDR3 is 13 amino acids. Losses at the gene ends were 5 bases for V and 10 bases for J; bases not matched to a gene: 4. DNA of the CDR3: TGTGCCACCAGTGGGGGGACAGGGGACGAGCAGTTCTTC. The encoded protein is CATSGGTGDEQFF.

This chain links TRBV24-1 with TRBJ2-2; 8 nucleotides match TRBD2. The J segment lost 2 bases and the V segment lost 9 bases, leaving 7 bases of the junction unmatched. Per germline, CDR1 KGHDR and CDR2 SFDVKD. The CDR3 covers 15 residues. The CDR3 sequence is CATAGGLENTGELFF. The CDR3, as DNA: TGTGCCACCGCGGGAGGCCTCGAAAACACCGGGGAGCTGTTTTTT.

The chain combines TRBV7-2 with TRBJ1-5, with D uncertain. Germline V CDR1 and CDR2: SGHTA, FQGNSA. The CDR3 totals 15 residues. V was clipped by 5 bases and J by 6 bases, with 17 bases between them. The CDR3 DNA sequence: TGTGCCAGCAGCGTTATGGGTAATCGGGGTCAGCCCCAGCATTTT. This sequence encodes CASSVMGNRGQPQHF.

The rearrangement links TRBV20-1 to TRBJ2-3; tentatively, D is TRBD1 (6 bases). The germline V gene encodes CDR1 DFQATT and CDR2 SNEGSKA (reference sequence). Trimming took 3 bases from V and 5 from J, leaving 18 bases between them. The CDR3 totals 15 residues. The CDR3 DNA follows: TGCAGTGCTAGGACCAGGGGACCCCTGGGAGATACGCAGTATTTT. Protein: CSARTRGPLGDTQYF.

The rearrangement uses TRBV20-1 and TRBJ1-3; D call uncertain. In germline, CDR1 is DFQATT, CDR2 SNEGSKA (reference sequence). Trimming left V 1 base short and J 0 bases short, with 19 bases between. CDR3 length: 18 amino acids. In DNA, the CDR3 is TGCAGTGCTAGAGCTTGGGGAAACATCCACTCCTCTGGAAACACCATATATTTT. Translating it yields CSARAWGNIHSSGNTIYF.

The table lists this clonotype with a count of one. The genes are TRBV19 and TRBJ1-5; TRBD1 is a possible D gene (5 bases). Germline CDR1 and CDR2: LNHDA and SQIVND (reference sequence). CDR3 length: 15 amino acids. Trimming stripped 4 bases from V and 3 bases from J, with 13 bases between. CDR3 DNA: TGTGCCAGTAGTACCGTAGCAGGGTCCAATCAGCCCCAGCATTTT. Translation: CASSTVAGSNQPQHF. Supplemented by reference TRBV19 and TRBJ1-5, the full variable domain reads DGGITQSPKYLFRKEGQNVTLSCEQNLNHDAMYWYRQDPGQGLRLIYYSQIVNDFQKGDIAEGYSVSREKKESFPLTVTSAQKNPTAFYLCASSTVAGSNQPQHFGDGTRLSIL.

The chain's CDR3 is CASSEWEDGEQFF. Here the CDR3 DNA reads TGTGCCAGCAGTGAATGGGAGGATGGAGAGCAGTTCTTC. V is TRBV25-1 and J is TRBJ2-1; possibly TRBD2 for D (6 bases). Trimming shortened V by 1 base and J by 10 bases, and 11 bases separated the two germline ends. The CDR3 is 13 residues long. CDR1 is MGHDK and CDR2 is SYGVNS in the germline V gene.

Many counts were recorded for this clonotype. The CDR3 protein is CSAKRGIGTEAFF. Written as DNA, the CDR3 is TGCAGCGCCAAGAGGGGTATAGGCACTGAAGCTTTCTTT. V usage is TRBV29-1 and J usage is TRBJ1-1, with a tentative D call TRBD1 (5 bases). Germline V gives CDR1 SQVTM, CDR2 ANQGSEA. Trimming pared 7 bases from V and 4 bases from J, leaving 16 bases between. The CDR3 length is 13 residues.

This clonotype was counted many times. The chain recombines TRBV12-3 or TRBV12-4 with TRBJ1-2; D unclear. The CDR3 is 12 amino acids. Trimming removed 4 bases from V and 7 bases from J, with 10 bases in between. The CDR3 protein is CASSSRFGGYTF. As DNA, the CDR3 is TGTGCCAGCAGTTCCAGGTTCGGTGGCTACACCTTC.

This sequence joins TRBV5-1 and TRBJ2-2; 9 bases map to TRBD1. Germline trimming cut 3 bases from V and 4 bases from J; bases unmatched to any gene: 4. The CDR3 runs 15 residues. Germline CDR1 is SGHRS and CDR2 is YFSETQ. CDR3 protein: CASSWTGEITGELFF. The DNA for the CDR3 is TGCGCCAGCAGCTGGACAGGGGAAATCACCGGGGAGCTGTTTTTT. The entire variable domain, with the rest obtained from reference TRBV5-1 and TRBJ2-2, is as follows: KAGVTQTPRYLIKTRGQQVTLSCSPISGHRSVSWYQQTPGQGLQFLFEYFSETQRNKGNFPGRFSGRQFSNSRSEMNVSTLELGDSALYLCASSWTGEITGELFFGEGSRLTVL.

This clonotype was detected many times. DNA of the CDR3: TGTGCCAGCAGCTCGTCATGGAAGGGGGCCTACGAGCAGTACTTC. Amino acid sequence: CASSSSWKGAYEQYF. This chain connects TRBV28 to TRBJ2-7; D might be TRBD1 (6 bases). Deletions cut 6 bases from V and 2 bases from J, with 17 bases between. CDR3 length equals 15 residues. Per the germline V gene, CDR1 is MDHEN and CDR2 is SYDVKM.

This clonotype appeared a few times. This chain connects TRBV5-1 to TRBJ2-1, with D possibly called TRBD1 or TRBD2 (5 bases each). From germline, CDR1 is SGHRS and CDR2 YFSETQ. The V gene lost 4 bases and the J gene lost 14 bases, with 16 bases spanning the gap. This CDR3 spans 12 amino acids. CDR3 in amino acids: CASSQGRLPEFF. CDR3 bases: TGCGCCAGCAGCCAGGGACGGCTCCCTGAGTTCTTC.

The chain is built from TRBV12-3 or TRBV12-4 and TRBJ2-2, with 8 bases fitting TRBD1. The CDR3 has 14 amino acids. V was pared by 6 bases and J by 9 bases, with 9 bases of the junction left unmatched. The CDR3 DNA is TGTGCCAGCAGCAGGGACAGGACTATGAGGGAGCTGTTTTTT. It translates to CASSRDRTMRELFF.

The chain combines TRBV3-1 with TRBJ1-1; perhaps TRBD1 as D (6 bases). The CDR3 is 14 amino acids. V was pared by 4 bases and J by 1 base, with 10 bases between. Germline lookup yields CDR1 LGHDT and CDR2 YNNKEL (reference sequence). CDR3 bases: TGTGCCAGCAGCCCAGGGGTCCCGAACACTGAAGCTTTCTTT. Its translation: CASSPGVPNTEAFF.

This clonotype has a handful of counts. CDR3 DNA sequence: TGTGCCAGCAGCCAAGTCTCCCAGGATTGGTACAATGAGCAGTTCTTC. Protein: CASSQVSQDWYNEQFF. V and J are TRBV3-1 and TRBJ2-1; unclear D gene. Looked up from germline, CDR1 is LGHDT and CDR2 is YNNKEL (reference sequence). V lost 1 base and J lost 4, with 14 bases in between. The CDR3 extends over 16 amino acids.

This clonotype was seen more than once but under ten times. This sequence joins TRBV10-3 and TRBJ2-7; TRBD2 matches at 10 bases. Trimming at V came to 4 bases and at J to 4 bases, leaving 4 bases not matched to a gene. The length of the CDR3 is 14 residues. Germline V gives CDR1 ENHRY, CDR2 SYGVKD. CDR3 residues: CAISVKREGYEQYF. The DNA of the CDR3 is TGTGCCATCAGTGTCAAGCGGGAGGGATACGAGCAGTACTTC.

The V and J genes are TRBV12-3 or TRBV12-4 and TRBJ1-3; D possibly corresponds to TRBD1 (5 bases). This CDR3 spans 16 amino acids. Trimming stripped 3 bases from V and 2 bases from J, with 14 bases between. CDR3 loop: CASSFGLSGPGNTIYF. DNA for the CDR3: TGTGCCAGCAGTTTCGGTCTGTCAGGGCCTGGAAACACCATATATTTT.

The chain combines TRBV30 with TRBJ1-1, with TRBD1 matching 7 bases. The CDR3 has 10 residues. With 5 bases clipped from V and 8 bases from J, the junction kept 2 bases outside the gene matches. CDR1 GTSNPN and CDR2 SVGIG come from the germline V gene (reference sequence). In DNA form, the CDR3 reads TGTGCCTGGTGGGACAGAGAAGCTTTCTTT. This sequence encodes CAWWDREAFF.

This clonotype was found a few times. The chain has TRBV29-1 and TRBJ1-2, with D perhaps matching TRBD1 (5 bases). CDR1 is SQVTM and CDR2 is ANQGSEA in the germline V gene. V lost 1 base, J lost 3 bases, and 15 bases lay in between. CDR3 length equals 15 residues. CDR3 sequence (DNA): TGCAGCGTTGAAGGGGGACCCCGCCGGGACTATGGCTACACCTTC. Protein product: CSVEGGPRRDYGYTF.

Many counts were recorded for this clonotype. This sequence joins TRBV11-2 and TRBJ1-1, with D unresolved. This CDR3 contains 12 residues. Germline V CDR1 and CDR2: SGHAT, FQNNGV. Between the trimmed V and J ends, which lost 5 bases and 4 bases, there was a span of 8 bases. CDR3 DNA sequence: TGTGCCAGCAGCCGTGTTGGCACTGAAGCTTTCTTT. Amino acids: CASSRVGTEAFF.

This clonotype was seen a few times. V usage is TRBV24-1 and J usage is TRBJ2-3; possibly TRBD2 for D (6 bases). This CDR3 is built from 14 residues. V was clipped by 8 bases and J by 2 bases, with 13 bases between them. CDR1 KGHDR and CDR2 SFDVKD come from the germline V gene. CDR3 region: CATNYGSDTDTQYF. Written as DNA, the CDR3 is TGTGCCACCAACTACGGGAGCGACACAGATACGCAGTATTTT.

The genes are TRBV7-9 and TRBJ2-4, with 9 nucleotides matching TRBD1. Germline CDR1 is SEHNR and CDR2 is FQNEAQ (reference sequence). The ends lost 5 bases at V and 3 bases at J; junction bases unmatched: 14. The CDR3 length is 18 residues. The CDR3 DNA sequence: TGTGCCAGCAGCCCTCGATACCCCGGGACAGGGATCAAAAACATTCAGTACTTC. Its translation: CASSPRYPGTGIKNIQYF.

The genes are TRBV20-1 and TRBJ2-7; 10 positions agree with TRBD2. CDR1 is DFQATT and CDR2 is SNEGSKA in the germline V gene (reference sequence). With V trimmed by 6 bases and J by 0 bases, 5 bases remained unmatched. This CDR3 spans 14 amino acids. The chain's CDR3 is CSARTSGRSYEQYF. CDR3 nucleotides: TGCAGTGCCCGGACTAGCGGACGCTCCTACGAGCAGTACTTC.

This clonotype was counted a few times. The genes are TRBV20-1 and TRBJ2-5; TRBD1 agrees at 11 bases. This CDR3 is 15 amino acids long. CDR1 and CDR2 from the germline V gene are DFQATT and SNEGSKA (reference sequence). The trim removed 6 bases at V and 2 bases at J, leaving 8 bases unmatched. CDR3 region: CSADGTGGNQETQYF. CDR3 DNA sequence: TGCAGTGCCGACGGGACAGGGGGTAATCAAGAGACCCAGTACTTC.

A few counts support this clonotype. CDR3 nucleotide sequence: TGTGCCAGCAGTTTAGAGAGGACTGAAGCTTTCTTT. Protein sequence: CASSLERTEAFF. This chain connects TRBV12-3 or TRBV12-4 to TRBJ1-1; no firm D call. This CDR3 has 12 residues. Trimming removed 1 base from V and 5 bases from J, with 5 bases in between.

The table lists this clonotype with a few counts. The chain couples TRBV18 to TRBJ1-5; D call uncertain. CDR1 is KGHSH, CDR2 LQKENI, per germline. V was trimmed by 0 bases and J by 10 bases, leaving 13 bases between them. The CDR3 loop spans 14 amino acids. CDR3 in amino acids: CASSPPSVDGPQHF. In DNA form, the CDR3 reads TGTGCCAGCTCACCACCGTCAGTAGATGGACCCCAGCATTTT.

The table lists this clonotype with many counts. The chain uses TRBV7-2 and TRBJ2-5, with 11 bases aligning to TRBD2. This CDR3 region has 16 residues. V was pared by 0 bases and J by 1 base, with 1 base of the junction left unmatched. CDR1 is SGHTA, CDR2 FQGNSA, per germline. The DNA of the CDR3 is TGTGCCAGCAGCTTAGCTAGCGGGAGGGGCCAAGAGACCCAGTACTTC. Translating it yields CASSLASGRGQETQYF. The entire variable domain, with the rest obtained from reference TRBV7-2 and TRBJ2-5, is as follows: GAGVSQSPSNKVTEKGKDVELRCDPISGHTALYWYRQSLGQGLEFLIYFQGNSAPDKSGLPSDRFSAERTGGSVSTLTIQRTQQEDSAVYLCASSLASGRGQETQYFGPGTRLLVL.